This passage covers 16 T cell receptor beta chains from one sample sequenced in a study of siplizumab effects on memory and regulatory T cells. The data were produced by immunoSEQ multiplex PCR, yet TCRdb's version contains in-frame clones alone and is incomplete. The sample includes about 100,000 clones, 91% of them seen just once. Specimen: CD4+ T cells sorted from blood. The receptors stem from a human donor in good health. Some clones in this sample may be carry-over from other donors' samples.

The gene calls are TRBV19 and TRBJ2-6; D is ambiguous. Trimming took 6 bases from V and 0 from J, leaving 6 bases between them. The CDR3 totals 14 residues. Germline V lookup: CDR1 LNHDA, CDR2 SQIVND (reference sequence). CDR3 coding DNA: TGTGCCAGTAGGGGAAACTCTGGGGCCAACGTCCTGACTTTC. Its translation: CASRGNSGANVLTF.

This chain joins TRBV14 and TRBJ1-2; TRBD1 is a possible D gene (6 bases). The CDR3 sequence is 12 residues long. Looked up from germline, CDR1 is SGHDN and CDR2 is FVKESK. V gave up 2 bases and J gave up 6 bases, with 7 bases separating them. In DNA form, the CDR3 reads TGTGCCAGCAGCCAACACAGGGATGGCTACACCTTC. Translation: CASSQHRDGYTF. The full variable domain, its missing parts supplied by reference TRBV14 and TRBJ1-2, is EAGVTQFPSHSVIEKGQTVTLRCDPISGHDNLYWYRRVMGKEIKFLLHFVKESKQDESGMPNNRFLAERTGGTYSTLKVQPAELEDSGVYFCASSQHRDGYTFGSGTRLTVV.

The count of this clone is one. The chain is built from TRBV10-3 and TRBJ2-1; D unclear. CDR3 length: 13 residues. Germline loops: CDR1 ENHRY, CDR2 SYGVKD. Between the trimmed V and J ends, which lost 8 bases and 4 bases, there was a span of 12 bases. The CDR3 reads CAISGGSYNEQFF. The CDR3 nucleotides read TGTGCCATCTCAGGCGGTAGTTACAATGAGCAGTTCTTC.

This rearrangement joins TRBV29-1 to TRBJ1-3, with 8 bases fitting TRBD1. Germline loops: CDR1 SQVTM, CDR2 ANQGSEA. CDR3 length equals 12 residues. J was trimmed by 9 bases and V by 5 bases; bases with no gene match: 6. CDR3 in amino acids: CSVTGTGVTIYF. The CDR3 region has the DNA TGCAGCGTTACCGGGACAGGAGTCACCATATATTTT.

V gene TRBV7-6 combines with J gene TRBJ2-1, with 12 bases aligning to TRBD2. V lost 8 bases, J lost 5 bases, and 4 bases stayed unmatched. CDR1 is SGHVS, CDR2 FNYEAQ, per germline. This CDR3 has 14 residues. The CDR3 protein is CASGRLAGDNEQFF. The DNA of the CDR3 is TGTGCCAGCGGGCGACTAGCGGGAGACAATGAGCAGTTCTTC.

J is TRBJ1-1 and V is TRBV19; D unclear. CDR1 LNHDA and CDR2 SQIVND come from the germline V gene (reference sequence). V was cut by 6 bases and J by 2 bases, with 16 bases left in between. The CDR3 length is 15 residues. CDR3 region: CASRYETTSNTEAFF. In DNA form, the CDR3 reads TGTGCCAGTAGATACGAGACCACGAGTAACACTGAAGCTTTCTTT.

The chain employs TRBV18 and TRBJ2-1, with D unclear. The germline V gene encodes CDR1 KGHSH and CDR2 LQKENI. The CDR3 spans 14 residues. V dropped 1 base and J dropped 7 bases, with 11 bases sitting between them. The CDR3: CASSPQRNRNEQFF. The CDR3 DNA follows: TGTGCCAGCTCACCACAGAGGAACAGAAATGAGCAGTTCTTC.

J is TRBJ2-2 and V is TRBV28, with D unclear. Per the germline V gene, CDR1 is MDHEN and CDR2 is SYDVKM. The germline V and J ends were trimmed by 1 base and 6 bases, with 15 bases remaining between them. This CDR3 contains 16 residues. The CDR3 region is CASSLFKKSLAGELFF. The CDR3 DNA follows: TGTGCCAGCAGTTTATTTAAGAAGAGTTTGGCCGGGGAGCTGTTTTTT. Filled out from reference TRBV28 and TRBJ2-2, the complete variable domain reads DVKVTQSSRYLVKRTGEKVFLECVQDMDHENMFWYRQDPGLGLRLIYFSYDVKMKEKGDIPEGYSVSREKKERFSLILESASTNQTSMYLCASSLFKKSLAGELFFGEGSRLTVL.

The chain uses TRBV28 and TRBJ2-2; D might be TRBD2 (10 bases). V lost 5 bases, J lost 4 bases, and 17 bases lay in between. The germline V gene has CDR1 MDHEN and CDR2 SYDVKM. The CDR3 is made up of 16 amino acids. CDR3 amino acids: CASSILAGQGTGELFF. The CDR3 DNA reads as TGTGCCAGCAGTATACTAGCGGGACAGGGCACCGGGGAGCTGTTTTTT.

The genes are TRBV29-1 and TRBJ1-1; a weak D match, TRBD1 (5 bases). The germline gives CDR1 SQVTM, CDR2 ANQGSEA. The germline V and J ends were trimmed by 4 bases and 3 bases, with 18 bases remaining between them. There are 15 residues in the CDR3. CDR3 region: CSVAPFGGKDTEAFF. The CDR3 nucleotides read TGCAGCGTTGCCCCCTTCGGGGGGAAGGACACTGAAGCTTTCTTT.

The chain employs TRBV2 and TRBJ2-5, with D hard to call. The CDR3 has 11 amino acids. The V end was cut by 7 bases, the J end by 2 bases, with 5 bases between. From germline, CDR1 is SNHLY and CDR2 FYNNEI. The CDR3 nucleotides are TGTGCCAGCATCGAACAAGAGACCCAGTACTTC. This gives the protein CASIEQETQYF.

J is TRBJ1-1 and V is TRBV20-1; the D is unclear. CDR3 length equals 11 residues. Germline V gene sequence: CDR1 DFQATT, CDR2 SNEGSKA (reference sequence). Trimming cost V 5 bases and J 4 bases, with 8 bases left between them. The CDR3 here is CSASRTTEAFF. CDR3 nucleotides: TGCAGTGCTTCCCGAACCACTGAAGCTTTCTTT.

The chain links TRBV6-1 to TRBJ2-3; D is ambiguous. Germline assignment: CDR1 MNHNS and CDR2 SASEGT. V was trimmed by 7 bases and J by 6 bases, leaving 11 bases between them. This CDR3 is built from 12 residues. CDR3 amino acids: CASTPGRDTQYF. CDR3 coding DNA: TGTGCCAGCACCCCAGGACGGGATACGCAGTATTTT.

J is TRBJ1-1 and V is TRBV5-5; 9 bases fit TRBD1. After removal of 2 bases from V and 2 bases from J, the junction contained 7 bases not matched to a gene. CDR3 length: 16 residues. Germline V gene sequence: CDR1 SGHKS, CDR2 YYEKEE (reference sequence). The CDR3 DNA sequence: TGTGCCAGCAGCTTAGATCGGACAGGGGCTAACACTGAAGCTTTCTTT. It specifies CASSLDRTGANTEAFF.

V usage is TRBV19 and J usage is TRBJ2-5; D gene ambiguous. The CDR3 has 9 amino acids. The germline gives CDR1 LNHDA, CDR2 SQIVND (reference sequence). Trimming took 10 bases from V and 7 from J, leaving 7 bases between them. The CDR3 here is CATTGTQYF. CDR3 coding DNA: TGTGCCACCACGGGGACCCAGTACTTC.

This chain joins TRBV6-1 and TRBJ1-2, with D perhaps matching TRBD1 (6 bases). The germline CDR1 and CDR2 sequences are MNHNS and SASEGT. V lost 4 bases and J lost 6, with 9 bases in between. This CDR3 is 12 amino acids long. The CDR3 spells CASSGTVNGYTF. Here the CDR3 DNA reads TGTGCCAGCAGTGGGACAGTGAATGGCTACACCTTC.